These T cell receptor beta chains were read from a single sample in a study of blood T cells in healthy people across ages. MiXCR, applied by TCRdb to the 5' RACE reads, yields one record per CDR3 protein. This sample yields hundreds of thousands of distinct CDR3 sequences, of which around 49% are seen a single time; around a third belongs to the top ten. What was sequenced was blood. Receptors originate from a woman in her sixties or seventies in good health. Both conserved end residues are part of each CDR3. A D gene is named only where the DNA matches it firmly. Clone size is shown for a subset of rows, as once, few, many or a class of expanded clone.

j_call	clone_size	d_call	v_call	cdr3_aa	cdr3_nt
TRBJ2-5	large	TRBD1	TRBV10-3	CAIRTGQHNEQYF	TGTGCCATCAGGACGGGACAGCACAATGAGCAGTACTTC
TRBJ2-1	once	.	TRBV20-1	CSASIQSSNNEQFF	TGCAGTGCTAGCATACAGAGTAGCAACAATGAGCAGTTCTTC
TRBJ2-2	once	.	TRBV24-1	CATSDATGHTGELFF	TGTGCCACCAGTGATGCGACGGGCCACACCGGGGAGCTGTTTTTT
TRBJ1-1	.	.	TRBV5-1	CASSLVPGVTNTEAFF	TGCGCCAGCAGCTTGGTGCCAGGGGTCACGAACACTGAAGCTTTCTTT
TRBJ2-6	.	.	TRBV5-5	CAGSLGFGGANVLTF	TGTGCCGGCAGCTTGGGGTTTGGTGGGGCCAACGTCCTGACTTTC
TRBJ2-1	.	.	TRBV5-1	CASSLGPLDEQFF	TGCGCCAGCAGCTTGGGACCCCTCGATGAGCAGTTCTTC
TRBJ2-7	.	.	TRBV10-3	CAISEDTVQYF	TGTGCCATCAGTGAGGACACTGTGCAGTACTTC
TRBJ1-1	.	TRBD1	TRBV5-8	CASSLEAEGALNTEAFF	TGTGCCAGCAGCTTGGAGGCTGAGGGGGCCCTGAACACTGAAGCTTTCTTT
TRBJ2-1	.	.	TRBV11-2	CASRTDLGPSYNEQFF	TGTGCCAGCAGGACCGACCTAGGACCCTCCTACAATGAGCAGTTCTTC
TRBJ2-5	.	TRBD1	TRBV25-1	CASSETPGQGMGETQYF	TGTGCCAGCAGTGAAACCCCGGGACAGGGGATGGGGGAGACCCAGTACTTC
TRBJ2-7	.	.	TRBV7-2	CASSLAYSYEQYF	TGTGCCAGCAGCTTGGCCTACTCCTACGAGCAGTACTTC
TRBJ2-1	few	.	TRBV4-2	CASSQGSQSSYNEQFF	TGTGCCAGCAGCCAAGGTTCCCAGAGCTCCTACAATGAGCAGTTCTTC
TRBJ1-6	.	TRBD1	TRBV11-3	CASSPRTGQPLHF	TGTGCCAGCAGCCCTCGGACAGGGCAGCCCCTCCACTTT
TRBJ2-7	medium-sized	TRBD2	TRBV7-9	CASSLAGVAYEQYF	TGTGCCAGCAGCCTAGCGGGAGTTGCCTACGAGCAGTACTTC
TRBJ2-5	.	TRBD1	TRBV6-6	CASSDGQGVETQYF	TGTGCCAGCAGTGACGGGCAGGGGGTGGAGACCCAGTACTTC
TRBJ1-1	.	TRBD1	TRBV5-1	CASSLILGGASEAFF	TGCGCCAGCAGCTTGATATTAGGGGGCGCTTCTGAAGCTTTCTTT
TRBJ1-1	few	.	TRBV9	CASSVAGENTEAFF	TGTGCCAGCAGCGTCGCGGGGGAGAACACTGAAGCTTTCTTT
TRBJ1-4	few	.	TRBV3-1	CASSQDLGEKLFF	TGTGCCAGCAGCCAAGACCTAGGAGAAAAACTGTTTTTT
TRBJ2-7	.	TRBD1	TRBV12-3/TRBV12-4	CTSRKQGPSSYEQYF	TGTACCAGCAGGAAACAGGGGCCGAGCTCCTACGAGCAGTACTTC
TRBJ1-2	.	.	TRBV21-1	CASSTPGYTF	TGTGCCAGCAGTACCCCCGGCTACACCTTC
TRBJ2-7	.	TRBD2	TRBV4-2	CATSGGQTYEQYF	TGTGCGACCTCGGGAGGTCAAACCTACGAGCAGTACTTC
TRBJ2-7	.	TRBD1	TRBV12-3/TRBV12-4	CASSTLQGSEQYF	TGTGCCAGCAGTACACTACAGGGGAGCGAGCAGTACTTC
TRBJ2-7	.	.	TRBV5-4	CASSLDRQAYEQYF	TGTGCCAGCAGCCTCGACCGACAAGCCTACGAGCAGTACTTC
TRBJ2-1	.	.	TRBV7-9	CASSWAFYNEQFF	TGTGCCAGCAGCTGGGCATTCTACAATGAGCAGTTCTTC
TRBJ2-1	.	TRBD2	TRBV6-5	CASSPGLAGQFF	TGTGCCAGCAGCCCAGGACTAGCGGGGCAGTTCTTC
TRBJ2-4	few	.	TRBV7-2	CASSLASGAIFKQYF	TGTGCCAGCAGCTTAGCGAGCGGAGCCATCTTCAAGCAGTACTTC
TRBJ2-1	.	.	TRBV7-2	CASRSGGRYNEQFF	TGTGCCAGCAGATCGGGCGGGCGGTACAATGAGCAGTTCTTC
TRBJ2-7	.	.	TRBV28	CASSGWEISSYNEQYF	TGTGCCAGCAGTGGATGGGAAATCAGCTCCTACAATGAGCAGTACTTC